The entry below gives a single T cell receptor beta chain sequence along with its context. As yet, its antigen is unknown. Sequencing was performed with immunoSEQ multiplex PCR; in TCRdb, only in-frame clones are kept and a portion is missing. The sample gives 60,000 to 90,000 clones, approximately 83% of which show up once; around 0.58% is in the top ten. This sample is part of a study of CD4 T cell repertoires in COVID-19. Study conclusions and caveats: Several top expanded SARS-CoV-2-reactive clonotypes were shared by two or three memory subsets. SARS-CoV and/or HKU1 spike cultures shared between 7 and 25% of SARS-CoV-2 clonotypes.

The CDR3 is 13 amino acids. Per the germline V gene, CDR1 is SQVTM and CDR2 is ANQGSEA. J lost 1 base, V lost 5 bases, and 3 bases had no gene match. Donors had recovered from mild-to-severe COVID-19. Sequencing was done directly on freshly isolated, uncultured memory T cells. This TCR was recovered from a human donor who had COVID-19. The specimen was CD4+ T cells from peripheral blood, collected after recovery from COVID-19. This chain connects TRBV29-1 to TRBJ2-5, with TRBD1 identical over 8 bases. The DNA of the CDR3 is TGCAGCGTTTGGACAGGGTTCCAAGAGACCCAGTACTTC. It encodes CSVWTGFQETQYF.